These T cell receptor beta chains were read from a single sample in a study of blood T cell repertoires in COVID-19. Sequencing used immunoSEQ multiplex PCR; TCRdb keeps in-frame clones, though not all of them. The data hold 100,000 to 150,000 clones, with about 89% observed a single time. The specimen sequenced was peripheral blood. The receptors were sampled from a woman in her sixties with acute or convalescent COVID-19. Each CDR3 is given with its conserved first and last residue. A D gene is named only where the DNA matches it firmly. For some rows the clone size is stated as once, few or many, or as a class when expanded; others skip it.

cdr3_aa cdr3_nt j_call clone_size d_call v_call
CASSVGTASSVYGYTF TGCGCCAGCAGCGTCGGGACAGCCTCTAGTGTCTATGGCTACACCTTC TRBJ1-2 . TRBD1 TRBV5-1
CASSYTNTGELFF TGTGCCAGCAGTTATACGAACACCGGGGAGCTGTTTTTT TRBJ2-2 . . TRBV27
CASSPWGASSGANVLTF TGTGCCAGCAGTCCATGGGGCGCTAGCTCTGGGGCCAACGTCCTGACTTTC TRBJ2-6 . . TRBV27
CASSEWDGPRDTGPSTDTQYF TGTGCCAGCAGTGAATGGGATGGCCCAAGGGACACCGGGCCTAGCACAGATACGCAGTATTTT TRBJ2-3 . . TRBV2
CASSPWGQVTNYGYTF TGTGCCAGCAGCCCCTGGGGGCAGGTCACTAACTATGGCTACACCTTC TRBJ1-2 . . TRBV5-8
CASSPRRANEKLFF TGTGCCAGCAGCCCGAGGAGAGCTAATGAAAAACTGTTTTTT TRBJ1-4 . . TRBV3-1/TRBV3-2
CASSEGQAMGKLFF TGTGCCAGCAGTGAAGGACAGGCCATGGGAAAACTGTTTTTT TRBJ1-4 . . TRBV6-1
CASTGNTEAFF TGCGCCAGCACGGGTAACACTGAAGCTTTCTTT TRBJ1-1 . . TRBV10-2
CASSPGRGEKLFF TGTGCCAGCAGCCCCGGCCGGGGGGAAAAACTGTTTTTT TRBJ1-4 . . TRBV3-1/TRBV3-2
CASNPRGVTKDSPLHF TGTGCCAGCAACCCTCGGGGGGTCACAAAGGATTCACCCCTCCACTTT TRBJ1-6 . . TRBV7-8
CASSRHSELLSRELNEQFF TGTGCCAGCAGCCGGCACTCGGAACTTTTAAGTCGGGAACTCAATGAGCAGTTCTTC TRBJ2-1 . . TRBV7-3
CASSLERTSGMWAGELFF TGCGCCAGCAGCTTGGAAAGGACTAGCGGGATGTGGGCCGGGGAGCTGTTTTTT TRBJ2-2 . TRBD2 TRBV5-1
CASSLAGWVAAFF TGTGCCAGCAGCTTAGCAGGCTGGGTAGCAGCTTTCTTT TRBJ1-1 . . TRBV7-9
CASSGLAGGAGELFF TGCGCCAGCAGTGGACTAGCGGGAGGAGCCGGGGAGCTGTTTTTT TRBJ2-2 once TRBD2 TRBV10-1
CASSSGTGTSYEQYF TGTGCTAGCAGCTCCGGGACAGGGACCTCCTACGAGCAGTACTTC TRBJ2-7 . TRBD1 TRBV7-7
CASSLGEVSSGAFF TGTGCCAGCAGCTTAGGAGAAGTGTCGTCGGGAGCTTTCTTT TRBJ1-1 . . TRBV7-9
CASSQALGQHEAFF TGTGCCAGCAGCCAAGCCTTGGGGCAACACGAAGCTTTCTTT TRBJ1-1 . . TRBV3-1/TRBV3-2
CASSESGWRGGYTF TGTGCCAGCAGTGAATCGGGATGGAGAGGTGGCTACACCTTC TRBJ1-2 . . TRBV25-1
CASSKRRLAAGEETQYF TGTGCCAGCAGCAAACGTCGACTAGCGGCGGGGGAAGAGACCCAGTACTTC TRBJ2-5 . . TRBV21-1
CASSRDRSLGGVHNSPLHF TGTGCCAGCAGTCGGGACAGGAGTTTGGGTGGGGTCCATAATTCACCCCTCCACTTT TRBJ1-6 . TRBD1 TRBV28
CASSLVGDTQYF TGCGCCAGCAGCTTGGTGGGCGATACGCAGTATTTT TRBJ2-3 . . TRBV5-1
CAWTSGSRDQETQYF TGTGCCTGGACTAGCGGGAGTCGCGACCAAGAGACCCAGTACTTC TRBJ2-5 . TRBD2 TRBV30
CASSQRPGPSGGNQPQHF TGCGCCAGCAGCCAACGACCGGGACCTTCCGGGGGGAATCAGCCCCAGCATTTT TRBJ1-5 . . TRBV4-1
CASSGQQTYGYTF TGTGCCAGCTCGGGACAGCAGACTTATGGCTACACCTTC TRBJ1-2 few TRBD1 TRBV7-8
CASLGTGLTYEQYF TGTGCCAGCTTGGGGACAGGCCTTACCTACGAGCAGTACTTC TRBJ2-7 once TRBD1 TRBV28
CASSVTSGRPTDTQYF TGTGCCAGCAGCGTAACTAGCGGGAGGCCGACAGATACGCAGTATTTT TRBJ2-3 . TRBD2 TRBV9
CASSPGTSGYNEQFF TGCGCCAGCAGCCCCGGGACTAGCGGCTACAATGAGCAGTTCTTC TRBJ2-1 . TRBD2 TRBV5-1
CASRRAVGSGFTDTQYF TGTGCCAGCAGGCGGGCGGTGGGTAGCGGATTCACAGATACGCAGTATTTT TRBJ2-3 once . TRBV27
CASSPYLIYGYTF TGTGCCAGCAGCCCCTATCTCATCTATGGCTACACCTTC TRBJ1-2 . . TRBV14
CASSVGDLAYEQYF TGTGCCAGCAGCGTAGGTGACTTGGCCTACGAGCAGTACTTC TRBJ2-7 few . TRBV9
CASSLQGTAETTIYF TGCGCCAGCAGCTTGCAAGGGACAGCCGAAACCACCATATATTTT TRBJ1-3 . TRBD1 TRBV5-1
CASSSTSASTDTQYF TGTGCCAGCAGCTCGACTAGCGCGAGCACAGATACGCAGTATTTT TRBJ2-3 few TRBD2 TRBV7-9
CASSPSGGRYNEQFF TGCGCCAGCAGCCCCTCGGGCGGGAGGTACAATGAGCAGTTCTTC TRBJ2-1 . TRBD2 TRBV5-1
CASSLESGLADYNEQFF TGCGCCAGCAGCTTGGAAAGTGGTCTAGCGGACTACAATGAGCAGTTCTTC TRBJ2-1 . TRBD2 TRBV5-1
CASSRNGQGATNEKLFF TGTGCCAGCTCGCGAAACGGACAGGGGGCAACTAATGAAAAACTGTTTTTT TRBJ1-4 . TRBD1 TRBV18
CASSPGQIEAFF TGTGCCAGCTCACCCGGACAGATTGAAGCTTTCTTT TRBJ1-1 . . TRBV18
CAISESGNTGELFF TGTGCCATCAGTGAGTCCGGGAACACCGGGGAGCTGTTTTTT TRBJ2-2 . . TRBV10-3
CASSFTGEKAFF TGTGCCAGCAGTTTTACAGGGGAGAAAGCTTTCTTT TRBJ1-1 . TRBD1 TRBV6-2/TRBV6-3
CASSFGLAGGRNEQFF TGTGCCAGCAGTTTCGGACTAGCGGGAGGGCGGAATGAGCAGTTCTTC TRBJ2-1 . TRBD2 TRBV28
CAISDGGRDELFF TGTGCCATCAGTGATGGAGGGAGGGACGAGCTGTTTTTT TRBJ2-2 . TRBD2 TRBV10-3
CSASRASGEQFF TGCAGTGCTAGTAGGGCTAGCGGTGAGCAGTTCTTC TRBJ2-1 . TRBD2 TRBV20-1